A single sample is the source of the 16 T cell receptor beta chains below, sequenced in a study of shared clonotypes between healthy human individuals. The data were produced by immunoSEQ multiplex PCR, yet TCRdb's version contains in-frame clones alone and is incomplete. The sample lists 400,000 to 600,000 clones, 75% to 80% seen once, with around 12% in the top ten. The source material was PBMCs. Receptor source: a woman in her thirties or forties in good health. Some clones in this sample may be carry-over from other donors' samples.

The rearrangement links TRBV6-1 to TRBJ1-1; TRBD1 aligns across 9 bases. Germline CDR1 MNHNS, CDR2 SASEGT. V shed 4 bases and J 0 bases; nucleotides not matched to a gene: 3. This CDR3 has 15 residues. CDR3 coding DNA: TGTGCCAGCAGTGCCTGGGACAGGGTGAACACTGAAGCTTTCTTT. Amino acids: CASSAWDRVNTEAFF.

This clone appeared a single time. J is TRBJ2-7 and V is TRBV6-5, with 9 positions matching TRBD1. Germline V lookup: CDR1 MNHEY, CDR2 SVGAGI. This CDR3 has 15 residues. V dropped 4 bases and J dropped 5; count of bases not matched to a gene: 9. The CDR3 is CASSSRGTGPDEQYF. CDR3 DNA: TGTGCCAGCAGTTCGCGAGGGACAGGGCCTGACGAGCAGTACTTC.

V is TRBV6-1 and J is TRBJ1-1; D gene unclear. Trimming left V 6 bases short and J 0 bases short, with 8 bases between. CDR1 MNHNS and CDR2 SASEGT come from the germline V gene. The CDR3 runs 13 residues. CDR3 sequence: CASRYRLNTEAFF. In DNA form, the CDR3 reads TGTGCCAGCAGGTACAGACTGAACACTGAAGCTTTCTTT.

The J gene is TRBJ1-2, the V gene TRBV10-1; D is uncertain. From germline, CDR1 is WNHNN and CDR2 SYGVQD (reference sequence). Trimming left V 9 bases short and J 8 bases short, with 13 bases between. This CDR3 contains 11 residues. CDR3 amino acids: CASSIYQGYTF. Written as DNA, the CDR3 is TGCGCCAGTTCTATTTATCAGGGCTACACCTTC.

The rearrangement uses TRBV28 and TRBJ2-5; 11 nucleotides match TRBD1. The CDR3 runs to 15 residues. Trimming at V came to 5 bases and at J to 6 bases, leaving 8 bases not matched to a gene. Per the germline V gene, CDR1 is MDHEN and CDR2 is SYDVKM. This CDR3 is CASSPRDRGDKTQYF. Here the CDR3 DNA reads TGTGCCAGCAGTCCCCGGGACAGGGGGGATAAGACCCAGTACTTC.

This clone was detected once. V gene TRBV4-1 combines with J gene TRBJ2-3, with D perhaps matching TRBD1 or TRBD2 (5 bases each). V lost 1 base and J lost 1, with 18 bases in between. Germline values: CDR1 MGHRA, CDR2 YSYEKL. This CDR3 is built from 18 residues. In DNA form, the CDR3 reads TGCGCCAGCAGCCAAGTACCCCTCAGGGAGTTTGGCACAGATACGCAGTATTTT. Protein sequence: CASSQVPLREFGTDTQYF.

The chain carries TRBV5-6 and TRBJ2-7; D gene ambiguous. The CDR3 contains 15 residues. Trimming stripped 3 bases from V and 1 base from J, with 14 bases between. Germline-derived CDR1 and CDR2 are SGHDT and YYEEEE. CDR3 DNA sequence: TGTGCCAGCAGCTCGTCCGGGTCCTCATCCTACGAGCAGTACTTC. Amino acids: CASSSSGSSSYEQYF.

This clone was seen only a few times. The chain links TRBV30 to TRBJ2-3; D gene ambiguous. The ends were cut back, 0 bases at V and 0 bases at J, with 4 bases in the middle. Germline V gene data show CDR1 as GTSNPN and CDR2 as SVGIG (reference sequence). This CDR3 comprises 13 residues. In DNA, the CDR3 is TGTGCCTGGAGTGTCGAGAGCACAGATACGCAGTATTTT. This translates into CAWSVESTDTQYF.

The rearrangement uses TRBV15 and TRBJ1-5; 9 positions match TRBD1. The length of the CDR3 is 16 residues. V gave up 4 bases and J gave up 7 bases; unmatched junction bases: 11. CDR1 is LNHNV, CDR2 YYDKDF, per germline (reference sequence). The CDR3 loop is CATSIPLGQGGQPQHF. The CDR3 coding sequence is TGTGCCACCAGCATACCCCTGGGACAGGGAGGGCAGCCCCAGCATTTT.

CDR3: CASSVTSSLETQYF. Here the CDR3 DNA reads TGTGCCAGCAGCGTCACGTCGAGTTTAGAGACCCAGTACTTC. The chain is built from TRBV9 and TRBJ2-5; D call uncertain. Germline V lookup: CDR1 SGDLS, CDR2 YYNGEE. V was trimmed by 2 bases and J by 4 bases, leaving 12 bases between them. The CDR3 has 14 amino acids.

The chain has TRBV9 and TRBJ2-3, with 8 positions matching TRBD2. Looked up from germline, CDR1 is SGDLS and CDR2 is YYNGEE. V dropped 4 bases and J dropped 0; count of bases not matched to a gene: 7. This CDR3 is 16 amino acids long. This chain's CDR3 is CASSPRLAPSTDTQYF. The CDR3 region has the DNA TGTGCCAGCAGCCCCCGACTAGCGCCTAGCACAGATACGCAGTATTTT.

The V call is TRBV6-5, the J call TRBJ2-7; D may be TRBD1 (6 bases). Germline-derived CDR1 and CDR2 are MNHEY and SVGAGI. The CDR3 is 14 amino acids. Deletions cut 6 bases from V and 5 bases from J, with 17 bases between. The CDR3 DNA sequence: TGTGCCAGCAGATCCGGGACATCCCGGAACGAGCAGTACTTC. This codes for CASRSGTSRNEQYF.

The V gene is TRBV29-1, the J gene TRBJ2-3, with D perhaps assigned TRBD1 or TRBD2 (6 bases each). Trimming took 4 bases from V and 0 from J, leaving 14 bases between them. Germline V gene data show CDR1 as SQVTM and CDR2 as ANQGSEA. The CDR3 length is 15 residues. DNA for the CDR3: TGCAGCGTTGGGCGGAGGGACATTAGCACAGATACGCAGTATTTT. This codes for CSVGRRDISTDTQYF.

V gene TRBV29-1 combines with J gene TRBJ2-3; perhaps TRBD1 as D (5 bases). V lost 7 bases and J 2 bases, leaving 16 bases between the germline ends. Germline CDR1 is SQVTM and CDR2 is ANQGSEA. The CDR3 covers 14 residues. The CDR3 nucleotides are TGCAGCGCTTTACAGGAGCTTTACACAGATACGCAGTATTTT. It translates to CSALQELYTDTQYF.

The chain employs TRBV5-1 and TRBJ1-2; possible D gene TRBD1, 5 bases. This CDR3 region has 14 residues. V lost 0 bases to trimming and J lost 5 bases, with 11 bases between them. Germline CDR1 SGHRS, CDR2 YFSETQ. CDR3 residues: CASSLERGEYGYTF. CDR3 DNA: TGCGCCAGCAGCTTGGAACGGGGGGAGTATGGCTACACCTTC.

The chain recombines TRBV10-2 with TRBJ2-4, with D unclear. The germline gives CDR1 WSHSY, CDR2 SAAADI. V was pared by 6 bases and J by 0 bases, with 12 bases between. This CDR3 is 15 amino acids long. The CDR3 region has the DNA TGCGCCAGCAGAGAACAAGATCTAGCCAAAAACATTCAGTACTTC. Its translation: CASREQDLAKNIQYF.